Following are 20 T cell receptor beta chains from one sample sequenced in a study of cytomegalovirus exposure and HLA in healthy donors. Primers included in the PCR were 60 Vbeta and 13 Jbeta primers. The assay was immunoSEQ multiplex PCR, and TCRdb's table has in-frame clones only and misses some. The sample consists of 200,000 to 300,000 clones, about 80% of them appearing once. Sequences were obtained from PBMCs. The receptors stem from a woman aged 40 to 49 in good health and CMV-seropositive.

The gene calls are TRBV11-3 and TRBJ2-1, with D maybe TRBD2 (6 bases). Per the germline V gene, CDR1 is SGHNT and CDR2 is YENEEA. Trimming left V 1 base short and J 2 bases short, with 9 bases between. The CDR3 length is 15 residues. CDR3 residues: CASSLGTGAYNEQFF. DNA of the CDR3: TGTGCCAGCAGCTTAGGAACGGGAGCCTACAATGAGCAGTTCTTC.

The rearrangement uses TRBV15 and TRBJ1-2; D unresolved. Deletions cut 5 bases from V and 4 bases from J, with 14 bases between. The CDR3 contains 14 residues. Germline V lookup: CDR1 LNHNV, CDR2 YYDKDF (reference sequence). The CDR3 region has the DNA TGTGCCACCAGCGCGACCAAGCCTAGCTATGGCTACACCTTC. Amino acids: CATSATKPSYGYTF.

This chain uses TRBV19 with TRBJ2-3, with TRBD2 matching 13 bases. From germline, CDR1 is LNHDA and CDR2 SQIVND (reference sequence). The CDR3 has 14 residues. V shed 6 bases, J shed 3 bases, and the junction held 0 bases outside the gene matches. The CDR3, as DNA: TGTGCCAGTAGGGGACTAGCGGGAACAGATACGCAGTATTTT. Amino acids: CASRGLAGTDTQYF.

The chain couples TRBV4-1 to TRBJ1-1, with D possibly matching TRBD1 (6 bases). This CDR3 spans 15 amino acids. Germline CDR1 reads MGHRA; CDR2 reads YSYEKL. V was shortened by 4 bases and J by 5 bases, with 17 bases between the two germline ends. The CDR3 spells CASSRTDPTSTEAFF. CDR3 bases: TGCGCCAGCAGCCGGACAGACCCTACATCAACTGAAGCTTTCTTT.

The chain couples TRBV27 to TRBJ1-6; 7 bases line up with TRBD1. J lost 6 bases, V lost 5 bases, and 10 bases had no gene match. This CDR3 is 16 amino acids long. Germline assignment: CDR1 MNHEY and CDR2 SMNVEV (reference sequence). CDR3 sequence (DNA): TGTGCCAGCAGTCCGAGAAACAGGGGCGGTAATTCACCCCTCCACTTT. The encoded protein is CASSPRNRGGNSPLHF.

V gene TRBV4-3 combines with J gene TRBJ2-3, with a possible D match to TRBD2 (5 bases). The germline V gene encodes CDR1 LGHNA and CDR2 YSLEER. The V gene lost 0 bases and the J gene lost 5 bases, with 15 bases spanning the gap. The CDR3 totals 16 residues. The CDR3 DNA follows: TGCGCCAGCAGCCAAGATCTAGGGTCTGGAGGAGATACGCAGTATTTT. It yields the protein CASSQDLGSGGDTQYF.

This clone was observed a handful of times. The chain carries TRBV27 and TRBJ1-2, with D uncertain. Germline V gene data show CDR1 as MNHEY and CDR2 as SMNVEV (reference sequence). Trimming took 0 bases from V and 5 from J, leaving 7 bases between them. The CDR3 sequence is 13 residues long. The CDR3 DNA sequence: TGTGCCAGCAGTTTATCAGGGAGGTATGGCTACACCTTC. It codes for CASSLSGRYGYTF.

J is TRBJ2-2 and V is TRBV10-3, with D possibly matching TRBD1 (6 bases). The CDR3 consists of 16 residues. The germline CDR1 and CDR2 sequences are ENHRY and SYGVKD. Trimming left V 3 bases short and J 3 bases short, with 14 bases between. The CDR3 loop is CAISERGRGDTGELFF. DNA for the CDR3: TGTGCCATCAGTGAAAGAGGCAGGGGCGACACCGGGGAGCTGTTTTTT.

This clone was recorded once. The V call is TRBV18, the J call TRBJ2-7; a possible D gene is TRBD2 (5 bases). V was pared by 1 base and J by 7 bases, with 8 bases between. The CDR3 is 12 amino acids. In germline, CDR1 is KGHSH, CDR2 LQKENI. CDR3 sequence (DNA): TGTGCCAGCTCACCACAGGGAGAGGAGCAGTACTTC. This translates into CASSPQGEEQYF.

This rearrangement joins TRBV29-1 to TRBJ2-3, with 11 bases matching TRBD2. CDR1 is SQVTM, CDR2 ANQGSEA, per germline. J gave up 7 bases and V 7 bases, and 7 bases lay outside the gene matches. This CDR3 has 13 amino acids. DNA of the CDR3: TGCAGCGGCGGAACTAGCGGGGGAAATACGCAGTATTTT. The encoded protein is CSGGTSGGNTQYF.

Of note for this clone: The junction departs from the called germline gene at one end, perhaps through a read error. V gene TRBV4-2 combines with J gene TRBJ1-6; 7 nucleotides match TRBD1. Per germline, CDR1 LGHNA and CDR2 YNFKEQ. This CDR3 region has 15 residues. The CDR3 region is CASSQEKGANSPLHF. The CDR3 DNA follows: TGTGCCAGCAGTCAAGAGAAGGGGGCGAATTCACCCCTCCACTTT.

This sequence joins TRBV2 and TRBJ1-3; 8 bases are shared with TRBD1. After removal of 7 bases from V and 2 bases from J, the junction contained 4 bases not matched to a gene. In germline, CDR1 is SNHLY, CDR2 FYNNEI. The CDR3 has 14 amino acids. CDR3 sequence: CASTEQGAGNTIYF. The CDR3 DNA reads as TGTGCCAGCACCGAACAGGGGGCTGGAAACACCATATATTTT.

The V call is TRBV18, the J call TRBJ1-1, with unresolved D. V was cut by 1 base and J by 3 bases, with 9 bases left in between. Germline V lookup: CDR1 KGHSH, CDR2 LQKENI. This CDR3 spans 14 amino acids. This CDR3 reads CASSPRGEDTEAFF. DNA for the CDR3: TGTGCCAGCTCACCACGGGGAGAGGACACTGAAGCTTTCTTT.

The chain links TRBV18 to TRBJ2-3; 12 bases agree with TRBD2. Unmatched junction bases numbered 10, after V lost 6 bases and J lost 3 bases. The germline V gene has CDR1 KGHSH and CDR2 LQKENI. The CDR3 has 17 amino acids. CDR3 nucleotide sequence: TGTGCCAGCTCTTATCTTGGACTAGCGGGGAATACAGATACGCAGTATTTT. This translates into CASSYLGLAGNTDTQYF.

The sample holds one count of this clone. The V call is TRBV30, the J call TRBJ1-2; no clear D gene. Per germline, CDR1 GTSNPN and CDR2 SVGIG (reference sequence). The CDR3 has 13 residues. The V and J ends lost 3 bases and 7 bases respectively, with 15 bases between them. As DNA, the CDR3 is TGTGCCTGGAGCCATACAGTTCAGGTTGGCTACACCTTC. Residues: CAWSHTVQVGYTF.

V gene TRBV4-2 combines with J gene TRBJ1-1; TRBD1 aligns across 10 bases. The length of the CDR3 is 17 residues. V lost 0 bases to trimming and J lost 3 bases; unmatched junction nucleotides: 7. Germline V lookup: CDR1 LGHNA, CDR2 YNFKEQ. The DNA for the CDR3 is TGTGCCAGCAGCCAAGATGACAGGGGGCGAAGGTACACTGAAGCTTTCTTT. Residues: CASSQDDRGRRYTEAFF.

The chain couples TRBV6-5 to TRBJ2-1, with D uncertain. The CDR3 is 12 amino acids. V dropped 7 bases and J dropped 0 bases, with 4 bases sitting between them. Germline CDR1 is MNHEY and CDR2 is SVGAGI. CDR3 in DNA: TGTGCCAGCATCAGCTCCTACAATGAGCAGTTCTTC. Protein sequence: CASISSYNEQFF.

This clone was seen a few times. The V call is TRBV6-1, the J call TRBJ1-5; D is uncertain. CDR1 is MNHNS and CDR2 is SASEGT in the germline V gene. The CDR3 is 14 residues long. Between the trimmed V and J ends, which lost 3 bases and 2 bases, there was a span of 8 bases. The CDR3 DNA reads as TGTGCCAGCAGTGAGCGGATGGGCAATCAGCCCCAGCATTTT. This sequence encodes CASSERMGNQPQHF.

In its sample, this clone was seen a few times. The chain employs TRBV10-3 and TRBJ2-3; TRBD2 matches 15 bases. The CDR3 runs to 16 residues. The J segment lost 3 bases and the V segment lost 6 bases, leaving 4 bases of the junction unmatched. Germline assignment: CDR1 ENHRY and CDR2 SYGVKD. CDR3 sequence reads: CAISRTSGRGTDTQYF. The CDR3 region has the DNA TGTGCCATCAGCAGGACTAGCGGGAGGGGAACAGATACGCAGTATTTT.

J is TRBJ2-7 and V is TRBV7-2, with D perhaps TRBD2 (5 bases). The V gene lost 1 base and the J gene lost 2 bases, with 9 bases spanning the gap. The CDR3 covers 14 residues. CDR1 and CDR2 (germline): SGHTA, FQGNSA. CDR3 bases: TGTGCCAGCAGCTTAGGGTTCGGGGCCTACGAGCAGTACTTC. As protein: CASSLGFGAYEQYF.